Many counts were recorded for the clone carrying this TCR beta chain. This record belongs to a study of T cells in Graves' hyperthyroidism and ophthalmopathy. Study background: Staff took peripheral blood when the initial diagnosis was made, before any treatment began.

The CDR3 extends over 13 amino acids. In germline, CDR1 is SQVTM, CDR2 ANQGSEA. Trimming removed 7 bases at V and 0 bases at J, with 12 bases between. Diagnosis relied on clinical symptoms, serum thyroxine and TRAb, thyroid ultrasound and orbital computed tomography. Amplified TCR beta CDR3 regions came from RNA transcripts. Initially, a first-round RT-PCR of the TCR CDR3 employed the HTBI primer set. TCRdb passed the multiplex PCR reads through MiXCR, listing each CDR3 protein once. The sample comprises about 610,000 distinct CDR3 sequences, roughly 14% of which are singletons, and approximately 4.2% rests with the top ten.

This clonotype originated in a woman aged 40 to 55 with Graves' ophthalmopathy. Sample: blood. The rearrangement joins TRBV29-1 to TRBJ2-5, with a tentative D call TRBD2 (6 bases). The CDR3 coding sequence is TGCAGCGGCCGGGGGTCAGACCAAGAGACCCAGTACTTC. Translating it yields CSGRGSDQETQYF.